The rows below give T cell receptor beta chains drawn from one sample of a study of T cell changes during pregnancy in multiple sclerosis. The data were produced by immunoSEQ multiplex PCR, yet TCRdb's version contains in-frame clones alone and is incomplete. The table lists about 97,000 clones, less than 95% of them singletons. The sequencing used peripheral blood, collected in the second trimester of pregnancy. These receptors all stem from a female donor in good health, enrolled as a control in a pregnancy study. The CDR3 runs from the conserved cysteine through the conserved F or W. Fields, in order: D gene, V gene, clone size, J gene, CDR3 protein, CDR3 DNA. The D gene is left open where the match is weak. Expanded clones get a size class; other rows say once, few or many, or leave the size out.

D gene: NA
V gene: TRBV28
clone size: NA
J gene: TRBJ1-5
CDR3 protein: CASSFAGQLNQPQHF
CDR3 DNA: TGTGCCAGCAGTTTCGCAGGACAACTCAATCAGCCCCAGCATTTT

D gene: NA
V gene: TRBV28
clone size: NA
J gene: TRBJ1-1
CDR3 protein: CASTTRGALNTEAFF
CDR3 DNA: TGTGCCAGCACTACGCGGGGGGCGCTTAACACTGAAGCTTTCTTT

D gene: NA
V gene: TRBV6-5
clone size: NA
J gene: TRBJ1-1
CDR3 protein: CASSEFGFNTEAFF
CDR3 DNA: TGTGCCAGCAGTGAATTCGGGTTTAACACTGAAGCTTTCTTT

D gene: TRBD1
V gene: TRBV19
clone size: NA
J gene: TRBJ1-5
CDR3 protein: CASSRPHGQGAHGNQPQHF
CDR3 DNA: TGTGCCAGTAGTAGACCTCATGGACAGGGGGCCCACGGGAATCAGCCCCAGCATTTT

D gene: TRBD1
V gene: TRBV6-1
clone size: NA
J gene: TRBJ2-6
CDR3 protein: CASSERVGQGAGGANVLTF
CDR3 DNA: TGTGCCAGCAGTGAACGGGTGGGACAGGGGGCGGGTGGGGCCAACGTCCTGACTTTC

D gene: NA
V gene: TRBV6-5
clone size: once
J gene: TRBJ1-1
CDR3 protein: CASKWGGDTEAFF
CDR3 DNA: TGTGCCAGCAAATGGGGAGGAGACACTGAAGCTTTCTTT

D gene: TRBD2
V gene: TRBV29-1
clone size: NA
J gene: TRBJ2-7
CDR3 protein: CSVAGTSGKIYEQYF
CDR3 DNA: TGCAGCGTTGCGGGGACTAGCGGGAAGATATACGAGCAGTACTTC

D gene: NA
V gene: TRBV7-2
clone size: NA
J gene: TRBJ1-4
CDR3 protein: CASSLVTREKLFF
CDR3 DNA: TGTGCCAGCAGCTTAGTAACGCGTGAAAAACTGTTTTTT

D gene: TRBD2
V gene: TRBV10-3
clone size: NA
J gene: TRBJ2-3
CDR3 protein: CAISFTSGRNTDTQYF
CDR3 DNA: TGTGCCATCAGTTTCACTAGCGGGAGGAACACAGATACGCAGTATTTT

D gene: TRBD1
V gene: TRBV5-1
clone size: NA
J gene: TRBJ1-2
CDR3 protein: CASSVVASDRGPSRTNYGYTF
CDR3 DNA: TGCGCCAGCAGCGTCGTTGCATCGGACAGGGGGCCCTCCCGAACGAACTATGGCTACACCTTC

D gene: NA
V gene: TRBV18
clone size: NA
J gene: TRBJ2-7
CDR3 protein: CASSPQGARTVSYEQYF
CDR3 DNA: TGTGCCAGCTCACCTCAGGGAGCCCGGACAGTATCCTACGAGCAGTACTTC

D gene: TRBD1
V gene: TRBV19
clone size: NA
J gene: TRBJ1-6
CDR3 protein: CASTKQGNNSPLHF
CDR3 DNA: TGTGCCAGTACCAAACAGGGGAATAATTCACCCCTCCACTTT

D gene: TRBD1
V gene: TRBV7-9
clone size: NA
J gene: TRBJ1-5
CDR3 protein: CASSGDRGGGQPQHF
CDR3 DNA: TGTGCCAGCAGCGGCGACAGGGGAGGCGGTCAGCCCCAGCATTTT

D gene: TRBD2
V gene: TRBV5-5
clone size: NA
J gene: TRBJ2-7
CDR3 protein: CASSFGLAPDYEQYF
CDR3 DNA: TGTGCCAGCAGCTTCGGACTAGCTCCTGACTACGAGCAGTACTTC

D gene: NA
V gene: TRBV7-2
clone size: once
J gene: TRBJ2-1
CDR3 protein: CASSLALAQQGEQFF
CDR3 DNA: TGTGCCAGCAGCTTAGCTCTAGCACAACAGGGTGAGCAGTTCTTC

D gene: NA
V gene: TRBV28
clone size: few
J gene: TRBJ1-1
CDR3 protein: CASSTPNTEAFF
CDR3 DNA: TGTGCCAGCAGTACACCGAACACTGAAGCTTTCTTT

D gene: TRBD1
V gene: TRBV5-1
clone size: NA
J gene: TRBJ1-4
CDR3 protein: CASSTRQGGNEKLFF
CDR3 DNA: TGCGCCAGCAGCACACGACAGGGGGGTAATGAAAAACTGTTTTTT

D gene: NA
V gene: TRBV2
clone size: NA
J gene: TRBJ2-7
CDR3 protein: CASRLRGGGASYEQYF
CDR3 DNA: TGTGCCAGCAGACTCCGGGGAGGCGGGGCCTCTTACGAGCAGTACTTC

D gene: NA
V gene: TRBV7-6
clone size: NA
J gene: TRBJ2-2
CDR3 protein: CASSLTGELFF
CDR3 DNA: TGTGCCAGCAGCCTTACCGGGGAGCTGTTTTTT

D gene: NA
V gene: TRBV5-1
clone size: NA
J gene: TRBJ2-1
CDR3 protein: CASSFTNEQFF
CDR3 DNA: TGCGCCAGCAGCTTCACTAATGAGCAGTTCTTC

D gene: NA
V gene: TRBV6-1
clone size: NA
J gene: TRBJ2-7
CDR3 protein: CASSEAGARYEQYF
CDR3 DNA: TGTGCCAGCAGTGAAGCAGGGGCGCGCTACGAGCAGTACTTC

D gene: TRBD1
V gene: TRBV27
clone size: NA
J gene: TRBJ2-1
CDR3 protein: CASSFWTGRNEQFF
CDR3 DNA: TGTGCCAGCAGTTTCTGGACAGGGCGCAATGAGCAGTTCTTC

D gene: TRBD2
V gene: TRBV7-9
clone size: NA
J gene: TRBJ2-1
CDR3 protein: CASSLSASGRVNEQFF
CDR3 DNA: TGTGCCAGCAGCTTATCTGCGAGTGGGAGGGTCAATGAGCAGTTCTTC

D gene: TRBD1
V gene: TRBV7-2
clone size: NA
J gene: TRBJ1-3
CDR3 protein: CASSPQGQGKTIYF
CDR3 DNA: TGTGCCAGCAGCCCCCAGGGACAGGGAAAGACCATATATTTT

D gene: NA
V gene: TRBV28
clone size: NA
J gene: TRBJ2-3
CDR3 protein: CASTDPGVYDTQYF
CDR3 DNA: TGTGCCAGCACCGATCCCGGTGTTTATGATACGCAGTATTTT

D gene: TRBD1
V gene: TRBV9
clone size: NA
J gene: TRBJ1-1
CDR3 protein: CASSDPDRGLKAFF
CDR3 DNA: TGTGCCAGCAGCGATCCGGACAGGGGGTTGAAAGCTTTCTTT

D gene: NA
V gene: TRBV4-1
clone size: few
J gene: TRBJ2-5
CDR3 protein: CASSQDESRETQYF
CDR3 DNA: TGCGCCAGCAGCCAAGACGAGAGTCGAGAGACCCAGTACTTC

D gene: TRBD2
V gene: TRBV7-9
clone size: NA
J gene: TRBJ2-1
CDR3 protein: CASSLGGGARNEQFF
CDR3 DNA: TGTGCCAGCAGCTTAGGCGGGGGGGCCCGCAATGAGCAGTTCTTC

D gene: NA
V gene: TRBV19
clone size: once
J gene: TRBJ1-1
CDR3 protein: CASSILAGHFSGNTEAFF
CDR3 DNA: TGTGCCAGTAGTATCTTGGCAGGGCATTTTTCTGGGAACACTGAAGCTTTCTTT

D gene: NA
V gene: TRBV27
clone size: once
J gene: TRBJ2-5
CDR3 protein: CASSFHGQGLQETQYF
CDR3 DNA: TGTGCCAGCAGCTTCCACGGGCAGGGCCTCCAAGAGACCCAGTACTTC

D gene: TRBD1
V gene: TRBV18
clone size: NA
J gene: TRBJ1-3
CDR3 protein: CASSPNPTGALSGNTIYF
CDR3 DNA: TGTGCCAGCTCACCAAACCCAACAGGGGCCCTCTCTGGAAACACCATATATTTT

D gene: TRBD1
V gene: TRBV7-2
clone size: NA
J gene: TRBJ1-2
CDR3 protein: CASSRDRGSGYTF
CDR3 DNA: TGTGCCAGCAGCCGGGACAGGGGAAGTGGCTACACCTTC

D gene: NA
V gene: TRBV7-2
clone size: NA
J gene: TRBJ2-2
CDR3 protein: CASSLASNRVGRGELFF
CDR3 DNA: TGTGCCAGCAGCTTAGCGTCTAACAGGGTAGGCCGCGGGGAGCTGTTTTTT

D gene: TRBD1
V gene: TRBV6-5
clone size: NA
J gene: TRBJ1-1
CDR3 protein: CASSYSQGAEAFF
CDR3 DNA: TGTGCCAGCAGTTACTCGCAGGGGGCCGAAGCTTTCTTT

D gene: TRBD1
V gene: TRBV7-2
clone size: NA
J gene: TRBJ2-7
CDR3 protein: CASSLVSGGQVFSYEQYF
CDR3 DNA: TGTGCCAGCAGCTTAGTATCAGGGGGCCAGGTTTTCTCCTACGAGCAGTACTTC

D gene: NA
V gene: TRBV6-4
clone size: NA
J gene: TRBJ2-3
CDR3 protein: CASSALASTDTQYF
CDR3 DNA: TGTGCCAGCAGTGCACTAGCTAGCACAGATACGCAGTATTTT

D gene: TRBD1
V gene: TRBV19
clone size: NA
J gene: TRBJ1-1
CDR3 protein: CASKVTGGMDTEAFF
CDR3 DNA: TGTGCCAGTAAAGTCACAGGGGGGATGGACACTGAAGCTTTCTTT

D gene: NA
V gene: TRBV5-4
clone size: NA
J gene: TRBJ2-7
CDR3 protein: CASSLVGAGSGRYEQYF
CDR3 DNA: TGTGCCAGCAGCTTGGTGGGGGCAGGGTCCGGACGTTACGAGCAGTACTTC

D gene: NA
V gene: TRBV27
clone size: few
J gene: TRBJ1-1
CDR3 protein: CASSYRENTEAFF
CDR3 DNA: TGTGCCAGCAGTTACCGAGAGAACACTGAAGCTTTCTTT

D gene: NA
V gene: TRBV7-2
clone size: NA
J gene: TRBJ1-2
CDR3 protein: CASSLPYRTYGYTF
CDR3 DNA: TGTGCCAGCAGCCTCCCCTACAGGACCTATGGCTACACCTTC

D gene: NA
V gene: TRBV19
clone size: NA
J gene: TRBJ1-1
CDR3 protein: CASSIGGRGRGGVEPGATEAFF
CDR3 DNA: TGTGCCAGTAGTATAGGTGGCCGGGGGAGAGGTGGCGTCGAACCTGGGGCCACTGAAGCTTTCTTT

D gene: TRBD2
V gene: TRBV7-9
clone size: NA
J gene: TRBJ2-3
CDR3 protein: CASSFASGGTDTQYF
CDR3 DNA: TGTGCCAGCAGCTTCGCTAGCGGGGGGACAGATACGCAGTATTTT

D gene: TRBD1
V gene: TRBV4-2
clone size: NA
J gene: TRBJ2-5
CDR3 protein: CASSQSGGPETQYF
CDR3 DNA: TGTGCCAGCAGCCAATCAGGGGGTCCGGAGACCCAGTACTTC

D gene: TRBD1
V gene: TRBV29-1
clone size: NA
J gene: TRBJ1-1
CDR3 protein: CSVVQGANMNTEAFF
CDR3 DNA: TGCAGCGTTGTACAGGGGGCCAACATGAACACTGAAGCTTTCTTT

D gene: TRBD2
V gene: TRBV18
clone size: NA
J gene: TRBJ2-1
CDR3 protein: CASSLSGSEQFF
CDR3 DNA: TGTGCCAGCTCACTAAGCGGGAGCGAGCAGTTCTTC